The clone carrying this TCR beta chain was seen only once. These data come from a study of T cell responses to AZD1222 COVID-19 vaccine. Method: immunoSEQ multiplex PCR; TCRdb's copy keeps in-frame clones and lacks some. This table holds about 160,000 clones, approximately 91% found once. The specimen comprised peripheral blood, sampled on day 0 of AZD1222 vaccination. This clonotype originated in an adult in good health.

This CDR3 reads CASSLEVGAYEQYF. As DNA, the CDR3 is TGTGCCAGCAGCTTAGAGGTCGGAGCCTACGAGCAGTACTTC. This chain uses TRBV7-2 with TRBJ2-7, with D hard to call. The V end lost 1 base, the J end lost 2 bases, and 9 bases lay between the germline ends. The CDR3 has 14 amino acids. Germline loops: CDR1 SGHTA, CDR2 FQGNSA.